These T cell receptor beta chains were read from a single sample in a study of blood T cell repertoires in COVID-19. Data came from immunoSEQ multiplex PCR; TCRdb stores just in-frame clones and leaves some out. Of approximately 150,000 clones detected, 85% to 90% appear once; the ten largest clones hold approximately 3%. The sample consisted of peripheral blood. Every receptor here comes from a woman aged 55-75 years with active COVID-19. Both conserved end residues are part of each CDR3.

j_call: TRBJ1-1; v_call: TRBV5-8; cdr3_aa: CASSVNRDRAANTEAFF
j_call: TRBJ2-3; v_call: TRBV6-1; cdr3_aa: CASSESLLAPRYF
j_call: TRBJ2-1; v_call: TRBV27; cdr3_aa: CASSLSTELFF
j_call: TRBJ1-1; v_call: TRBV5-1; cdr3_aa: CASSLGRGQSTEAFF
j_call: TRBJ2-1; v_call: TRBV13; cdr3_aa: CASSLLSGRGYNEQFF
j_call: TRBJ2-1; v_call: TRBV7-2; cdr3_aa: CASSFGLVGIYNEQFF
j_call: TRBJ1-2; v_call: TRBV7-9; cdr3_aa: CASSLEVSGYGYTF
j_call: TRBJ2-5; v_call: TRBV11-2; cdr3_aa: CASSFVTGGGGETQYF
j_call: TRBJ2-2; v_call: TRBV15; cdr3_aa: CATSRVGQTNTGELFF
j_call: TRBJ2-7; v_call: TRBV4-2; cdr3_aa: CASSQEVTSGVWYEQYF
j_call: TRBJ1-2; v_call: TRBV19; cdr3_aa: CASSIVGYRGYGYTF
j_call: TRBJ2-1; v_call: TRBV30; cdr3_aa: CATVTGGAFYNEQFF
j_call: TRBJ2-1; v_call: TRBV29-1; cdr3_aa: CSVKAGGSYNEQFF
j_call: TRBJ2-3; v_call: TRBV27; cdr3_aa: CASSPGHIRADTQYF
j_call: TRBJ2-1; v_call: TRBV7-9; cdr3_aa: CASSLPGLAGAEQFF
j_call: TRBJ2-1; v_call: TRBV7-9; cdr3_aa: CASKEGLGNEQFF
j_call: TRBJ2-7; v_call: TRBV5-1; cdr3_aa: CASSLGGTGTYEQYF